The sequence of this T cell receptor beta chain was determined in a study of blood T cell repertoires in COVID-19. Study background: PBMCs, B-cell-depleted T cells, or T cells were the source of the cDNA or gDNA that made up the material.

Libraries were prepared by immunoSEQ multiplex PCR; TCRdb keeps only in-frame clonotypes and omits some of them. The profile shows about 370,000 clones, roughly 89% of them singletons. With respect to this clone: Germline and junction disagree at one end, which may indicate a read error.

This CDR3 is built from 16 residues. CDR1 MGHDK and CDR2 SYGVNS come from the germline V gene. The chain employs TRBV25-1 and TRBJ2-6; tentative D call: TRBD2 (6 bases). Sequenced material: peripheral blood. The receptor was isolated from a man between 18 and 29 years old with active or convalescent COVID-19. CDR3 nucleotides: TGTGCCAGCTCGCGGGACCCCGGCTCTGGGGCCAACGTGCTGACTTTC. Translating gives CASSRDPGSGANVLTF. Using reference TRBV25-1 and TRBJ2-6 for the parts outside the CDR3, the full variable domain is EADIYQTPRYLVIGTGKKITLECSQTMGHDKMYWYQQDPGMELHLIHYSYGVNSTEKGDLSSESTVSRIRTEHFPLTLESARPSHTSQYLCASSRDPGSGANVLTFGAGSRLTVL.